A single sample gave rise to the 11 T cell receptor beta chains below, sequenced in a study of type 1 regulatory T cells. No cognate antigen is known for these TCRs. TCRdb re-called the reads through MiXCR, storing one row per CDR3 protein. This sample has tens of thousands of distinct CDR3 sequences, with less than 60% found just once. The sequencing sample was made of cultured T cells, either the whole culture or a sorted T cell fraction (not recorded which). All receptors come from a human donor in good health.

The rearrangement links TRBV3-1 to TRBJ2-3; a weak D match, TRBD2 (6 bases). Germline-derived CDR1 and CDR2 are LGHDT and YNNKEL (reference sequence). Trimming shortened V by 4 bases and J by 3 bases, and 11 bases separated the two germline ends. The CDR3 totals 14 residues. The CDR3 is CASSRRAGTDTQYF. The CDR3 DNA reads TGTGCCAGCAGCCGCCGAGCGGGTACAGATACGCAGTATTTT.

This clonotype was seen more than once but under ten times. V usage is TRBV5-1 and J usage is TRBJ1-1, with D possibly TRBD1 on 5 matching bases. Germline loops: CDR1 SGHRS, CDR2 YFSETQ. The CDR3 spans 14 residues. V shed 1 base and J shed 1 base, with 8 bases lying between them. The CDR3 region has the DNA TGCGCCAGCAGCTTGACCACAGGGAACACTGAAGCTTTCTTT. It encodes CASSLTTGNTEAFF. The full variable domain, in which reference TRBV5-1 and TRBJ1-1 provide the parts outside the CDR3, is KAGVTQTPRYLIKTRGQQVTLSCSPISGHRSVSWYQQTPGQGLQFLFEYFSETQRNKGNFPGRFSGRQFSNSRSEMNVSTLELGDSALYLCASSLTTGNTEAFFGQGTRLTVV.

This clonotype turned up a few times. V usage is TRBV7-3 and J usage is TRBJ2-3, with D possibly matching TRBD2 (7 bases). The germline gives CDR1 SGHTA, CDR2 FQGTGA. Trimming shortened V by 2 bases and J by 2 bases, and 11 bases separated the two germline ends. CDR3 length: 15 residues. The CDR3, as DNA: TGTGCCAGCAGCTTAGACGGGGGGCACACAGATACGCAGTATTTT. The encoded protein is CASSLDGGHTDTQYF.

The V and J genes are TRBV28 and TRBJ2-1; perhaps TRBD2 as D (7 bases). V gave up 0 bases and J gave up 6 bases, with 15 bases separating them. Germline assignment: CDR1 MDHEN and CDR2 SYDVKM. The CDR3 has 16 amino acids. The CDR3 coding sequence is TGTGCCAGCAGTTTATGGGGGGCCCCGGGGGGCAATGAGCAGTTCTTC. It translates to CASSLWGAPGGNEQFF.

The chain is built from TRBV29-1 and TRBJ1-1; D is perhaps TRBD1 (6 bases). The CDR3 is made up of 13 amino acids. V shed 5 bases and J shed 4 bases, with 14 bases lying between them. Germline V CDR1 and CDR2: SQVTM, ANQGSEA. CDR3 DNA sequence: TGCAGCGTTCTCAGGGGAGGTGGCACTGAAGCTTTCTTT. Protein product: CSVLRGGGTEAFF. The full variable domain, completed using reference TRBV29-1 and TRBJ1-1, is SAVISQKPSRDICQRGTSLTIQCQVDSQVTMMFWYRQQPGQSLTLIATANQGSEATYESGFVIDKFPISRPNLTFSTLTVSNMSPEDSSIYLCSVLRGGGTEAFFGQGTRLTVV.

This clonotype was found once. This rearrangement joins TRBV5-6 to TRBJ2-3; D not resolved. This CDR3 comprises 17 residues. With 0 bases removed from V and 6 bases from J, the gap between germline ends came to 20 bases. Germline CDR1 reads SGHDT; CDR2 reads YYEEEE. CDR3 bases: TGTGCCAGCAGCTTGGACCCTCGACGTGTCACCGGGGATACGCAGTATTTT. It encodes CASSLDPRRVTGDTQYF. The full variable domain, completed using reference TRBV5-6 and TRBJ2-3, is DAGVTQSPTHLIKTRGQQVTLRCSPKSGHDTVSWYQQALGQGPQFIFQYYEEEERQRGNFPDRFSGHQFPNYSSELNVNALLLGDSALYLCASSLDPRRVTGDTQYFGPGTRLTVL.

J is TRBJ2-5 and V is TRBV7-2, with 8 bases identical to TRBD2. Germline-derived CDR1 and CDR2 are SGHTA and FQGNSA. J gave up 2 bases and V 2 bases, and 4 bases lay outside the gene matches. The CDR3 runs 15 residues. For the CDR3, the DNA is TGTGCCAGCAGCTTAACCTCTAGCGGGCAAGAGACCCAGTACTTC. This gives the protein CASSLTSSGQETQYF.

This chain connects TRBV11-2 to TRBJ2-1; the match to TRBD2 covers 12 bases. Trimming took 8 bases from V and 4 from J; bases not matched to a gene: 6. Germline CDR1 and CDR2: SGHAT and FQNNGV. The CDR3 length is 15 residues. This CDR3 reads CASGQTSGGYNEQFF. The CDR3 nucleotides read TGTGCCAGCGGCCAGACTAGCGGGGGATACAATGAGCAGTTCTTC. Filled out from reference TRBV11-2 and TRBJ2-1, the complete variable domain reads EAGVAQSPRYKIIEKRQSVAFWCNPISGHATLYWYQQILGQGPKLLIQFQNNGVVDDSQLPKDRFSAERLKGVDSTLKIQPAKLEDSAVYLCASGQTSGGYNEQFFGPGTRLTVL.

The V gene is TRBV28, the J gene TRBJ1-2, with D perhaps matching TRBD1 (6 bases). CDR1 and CDR2 from the germline V gene are MDHEN and SYDVKM. The length of the CDR3 is 15 residues. V lost 4 bases and J lost 0, with 12 bases in between. Written as DNA, the CDR3 is TGTGCCAGCAGTTCCCCCAACAGGGCTAACTATGGCTACACCTTC. As protein: CASSSPNRANYGYTF.

This chain links TRBV10-3 with TRBJ1-1; the D is unclear. The V end was cut by 1 base, the J end by 10 bases, with 10 bases between. Germline V gene data show CDR1 as ENHRY and CDR2 as SYGVKD. The CDR3 extends over 12 amino acids. The CDR3 reads CAISEFSGRAFF. The CDR3 region has the DNA TGTGCCATCAGTGAGTTTTCGGGAAGAGCTTTCTTT.

This chain links TRBV5-1 with TRBJ2-3, with TRBD2 matching 10 bases. Per germline, CDR1 SGHRS and CDR2 YFSETQ. The CDR3 runs to 16 residues. Trimming removed 3 bases from V and 0 bases from J; junction bases left unmatched: 4. The CDR3 loop reads CASSSQTSGSTDTQYF. The CDR3, as DNA: TGCGCCAGCAGCTCGCAGACTAGCGGGAGCACAGATACGCAGTATTTT.